This T cell receptor beta chain came from a study of T cells in Graves' hyperthyroidism and ophthalmopathy. Researchers amplified the TCR beta CDR3 regions from RNA transcripts. TCR CDR3 regions were first amplified by RT-PCR with HTBI primers. TCRdb itself ran the multiplex PCR reads through MiXCR, one entry per CDR3 protein. The sample contains 350,000 to 400,000 distinct CDR3 sequences, approximately 15% of which appear only once. This clonotype came up a few times. The CDR3 has 13 residues. Deletions cut 10 bases from V and 2 bases from J, with 14 bases between. Per the germline V gene, CDR1 is LNHDA and CDR2 is SQIVND (reference sequence).

The sample taken for sequencing was blood. The TCR comes from a woman aged 60-75 years with Graves' hyperthyroidism. The J gene is TRBJ1-1, the V gene TRBV19, with D possibly matching TRBD1 (5 bases). CDR3 protein: CATQWDGNTEAFF. CDR3 coding DNA: TGTGCCACCCAATGGGACGGAAACACTGAAGCTTTCTTT. Supplemented by reference TRBV19 and TRBJ1-1, the full variable domain reads DGGITQSPKYLFRKEGQNVTLSCEQNLNHDAMYWYRQDPGQGLRLIYYSQIVNDFQKGDIAEGYSVSREKKESFPLTVTSAQKNPTAFYLCATQWDGNTEAFFGQGTRLTVV.